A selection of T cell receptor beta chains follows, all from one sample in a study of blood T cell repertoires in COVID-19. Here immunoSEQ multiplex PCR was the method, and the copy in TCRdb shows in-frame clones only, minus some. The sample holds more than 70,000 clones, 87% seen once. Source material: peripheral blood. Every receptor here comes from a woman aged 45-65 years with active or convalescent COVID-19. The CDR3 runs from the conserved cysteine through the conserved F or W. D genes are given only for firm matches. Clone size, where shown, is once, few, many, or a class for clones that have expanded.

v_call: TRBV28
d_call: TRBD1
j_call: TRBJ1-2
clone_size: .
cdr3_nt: TGTGCCAGCACCCCGGGACAGTTTCTTTATGGCTACACCTTC
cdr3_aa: CASTPGQFLYGYTF

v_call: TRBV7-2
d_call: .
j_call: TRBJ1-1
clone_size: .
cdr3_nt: TGTGCCAGCAGCTTATCTACCGGGGGGACTGAAGCTTTCTTT
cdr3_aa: CASSLSTGGTEAFF

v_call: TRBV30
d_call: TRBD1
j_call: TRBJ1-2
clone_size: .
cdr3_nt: TGTGCCTGGGCTGCCGGGACAGGCGACGGCTACACCTTC
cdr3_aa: CAWAAGTGDGYTF

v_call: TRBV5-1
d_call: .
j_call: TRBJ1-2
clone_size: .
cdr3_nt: TGCGCCAGCAGCAACCGACAGACAAATAATGGCTACACCTTC
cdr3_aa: CASSNRQTNNGYTF

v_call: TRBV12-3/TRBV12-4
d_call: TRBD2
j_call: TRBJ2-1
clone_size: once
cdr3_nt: TGTGCCAGCAGTTTTGGACTAGCGTCTGAGCAGTTCTTC
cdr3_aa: CASSFGLASEQFF

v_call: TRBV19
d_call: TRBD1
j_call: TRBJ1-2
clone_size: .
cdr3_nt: TGTGCCAGTAGTATCGGGGGACAGGAGGGCTATGGCTACACCTTC
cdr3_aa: CASSIGGQEGYGYTF

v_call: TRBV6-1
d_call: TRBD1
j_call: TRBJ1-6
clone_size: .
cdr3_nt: TGTGCCAGCAGTGAGGACAGGGTTTCCTATAATTCACCCCTCCACTTT
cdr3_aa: CASSEDRVSYNSPLHF

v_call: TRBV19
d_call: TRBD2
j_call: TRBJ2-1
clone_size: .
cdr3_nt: TGTGCCAGTAGTATCTTAGCGGGGGGTTGGAATGAGCAGTTCTTC
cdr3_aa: CASSILAGGWNEQFF

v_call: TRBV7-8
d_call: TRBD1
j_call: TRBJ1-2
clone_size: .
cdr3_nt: TGTGCCAGCAGCTTATCGGGACAGGGACGCTATGGCTACACCTTC
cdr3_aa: CASSLSGQGRYGYTF

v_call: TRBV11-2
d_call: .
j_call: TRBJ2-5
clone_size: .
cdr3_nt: TGTGCCAGCAGCCCCCCGGCTAGATCCATAGAGACCCAGTACTTC
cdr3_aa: CASSPPARSIETQYF

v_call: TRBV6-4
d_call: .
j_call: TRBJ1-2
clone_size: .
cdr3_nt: TGTGCCAGCAGTGTTGACCGGGATGGTGGCTATGGCTACACCTTC
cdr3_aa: CASSVDRDGGYGYTF

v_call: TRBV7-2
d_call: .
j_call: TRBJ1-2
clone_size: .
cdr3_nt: TGTGCCAGCAGCACCCTAAGCGGCTACACCTTC
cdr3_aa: CASSTLSGYTF

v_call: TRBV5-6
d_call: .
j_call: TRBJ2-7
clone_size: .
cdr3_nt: TGTGCCAGCAGCTTGCGACAGCAATTCCCCTACGAGCAGTACTTC
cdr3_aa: CASSLRQQFPYEQYF

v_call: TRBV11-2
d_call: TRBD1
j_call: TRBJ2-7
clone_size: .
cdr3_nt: TGTGCCAGCAGCTTATCACAGGGGGGAACAGGGGTTTACGAGCAGTACTTC
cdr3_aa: CASSLSQGGTGVYEQYF

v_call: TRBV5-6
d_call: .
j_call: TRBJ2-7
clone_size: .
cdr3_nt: TGTGCCAGCAGCCCACCACAGGGTTCCCACGAGCAGTACTTC
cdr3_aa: CASSPPQGSHEQYF

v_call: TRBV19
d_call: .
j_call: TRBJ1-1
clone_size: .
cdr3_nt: TGTGCCAGTAGTACAGGGTCCAGAACAAACACTGAAGCTTTCTTT
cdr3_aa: CASSTGSRTNTEAFF

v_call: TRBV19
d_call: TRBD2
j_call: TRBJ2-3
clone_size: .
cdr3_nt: TGTGCCAGTAGTATAGGAGCGGGGGGAGGTACAGATACGCAGTATTTT
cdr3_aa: CASSIGAGGGTDTQYF

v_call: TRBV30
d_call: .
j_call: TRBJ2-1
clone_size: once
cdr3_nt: TGTGCCTGGAGTCCGGACAGATCCTACAATGAGCAGTTCTTC
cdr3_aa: CAWSPDRSYNEQFF

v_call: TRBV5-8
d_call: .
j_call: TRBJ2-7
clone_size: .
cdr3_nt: TGTGCCAGCAGCTTGACCCCTTTGGGAGGAAATTCCTACGAGCAGTACTTC
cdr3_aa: CASSLTPLGGNSYEQYF

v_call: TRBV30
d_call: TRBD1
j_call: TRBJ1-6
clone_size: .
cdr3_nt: TGTGCCTGGAGTGTGGGGACAGGGCATAATTCACCCCTCCACTTT
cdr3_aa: CAWSVGTGHNSPLHF

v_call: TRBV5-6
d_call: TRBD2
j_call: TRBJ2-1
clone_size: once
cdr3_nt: TGTGCCAGCAGCTTGGCTGGGGGAGGGGTCAATGAGCAGTTCTTC
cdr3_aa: CASSLAGGGVNEQFF

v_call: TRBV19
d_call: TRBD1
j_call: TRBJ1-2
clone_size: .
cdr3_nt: TGTGCCAGTAGTGTCACAGGGGCCTATGGCTACACCTTC
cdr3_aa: CASSVTGAYGYTF

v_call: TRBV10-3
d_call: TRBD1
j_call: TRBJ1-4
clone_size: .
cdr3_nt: TGTGCCATCAGTAACGGTGCCCTCATGACAGGGGGACGGGAAAAACTGTTTTTT
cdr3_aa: CAISNGALMTGGREKLFF

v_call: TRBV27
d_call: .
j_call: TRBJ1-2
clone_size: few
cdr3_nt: TGTGCCAGCAGCCCCCAGAGGACACTCCACTATGGCTACACCTTC
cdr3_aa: CASSPQRTLHYGYTF

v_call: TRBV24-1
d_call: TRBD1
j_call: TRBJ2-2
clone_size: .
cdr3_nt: TGTGCCACCAGTGATTGGGACAGCTCGAACACCGGGGAGCTGTTTTTT
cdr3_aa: CATSDWDSSNTGELFF

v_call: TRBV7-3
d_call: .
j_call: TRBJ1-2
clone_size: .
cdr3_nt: TGTGCCAGCAGCCCAAGCGGGGGGCCGGGAGCCTACTATAGCTACACCTTC
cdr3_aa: CASSPSGGPGAYYSYTF

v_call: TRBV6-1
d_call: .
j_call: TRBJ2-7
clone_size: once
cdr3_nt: TGTGCCAGCAGTGAATTGGGGCCCTTCACCTACGAGCAGTACTTC
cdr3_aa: CASSELGPFTYEQYF

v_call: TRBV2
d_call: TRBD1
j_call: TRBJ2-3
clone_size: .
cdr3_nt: TGTGCCAGCAGTGAAGCGTGGACAGGGACCCCAGGTACGCAGTATTTT
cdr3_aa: CASSEAWTGTPGTQYF

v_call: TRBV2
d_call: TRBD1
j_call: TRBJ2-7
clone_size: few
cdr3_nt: TGTGCCAGCAGTGTGGCGGGACAGGGGTACGAGCAGTACTTC
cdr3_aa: CASSVAGQGYEQYF

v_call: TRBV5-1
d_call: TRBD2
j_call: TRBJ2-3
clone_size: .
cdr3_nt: TGCGCCAGCAGCTTTGGACTAGCGGCGAAGGGCACAGATACGCAGTATTTT
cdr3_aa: CASSFGLAAKGTDTQYF

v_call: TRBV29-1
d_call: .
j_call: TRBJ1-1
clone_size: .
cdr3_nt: TGCAGCGTTGATGGTGGTGCGAGTTCCCCCGATGAAGCTTTCTTT
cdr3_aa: CSVDGGASSPDEAFF

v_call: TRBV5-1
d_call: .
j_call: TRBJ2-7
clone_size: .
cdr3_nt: TGCGCCAGCAGCGGGCCTCAGAGATACGAGCAGTACTTC
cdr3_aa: CASSGPQRYEQYF

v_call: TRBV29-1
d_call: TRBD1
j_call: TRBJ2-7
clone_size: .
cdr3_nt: TGCAGCGCCCTACCTCTGGGGACAGCTGGATCTGTCTACGAGCAGTACTTC
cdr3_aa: CSALPLGTAGSVYEQYF

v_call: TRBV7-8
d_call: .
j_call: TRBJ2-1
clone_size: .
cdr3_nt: TGTGCCAGCAGTGCTCCCGCCACAGCCCTCGGAGAGCAGTTCTTC
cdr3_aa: CASSAPATALGEQFF

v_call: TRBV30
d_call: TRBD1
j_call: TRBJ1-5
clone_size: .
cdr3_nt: TGTGCCTGGATTGCCGGGACAGGGTGGCATAGCAATCAGCCCCAGCATTTT
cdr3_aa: CAWIAGTGWHSNQPQHF

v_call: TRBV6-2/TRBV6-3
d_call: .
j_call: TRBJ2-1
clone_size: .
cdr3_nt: TGTGCCAGCAGTGGGGACTTAGGAGTGGTCAGTGAGCAGTTCTTC
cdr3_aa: CASSGDLGVVSEQFF

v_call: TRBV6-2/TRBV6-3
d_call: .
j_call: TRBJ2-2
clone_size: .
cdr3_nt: TGTGCCAGCAGTCCAAATAGCCGCGGGGAGCTGTTTTTT
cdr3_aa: CASSPNSRGELFF

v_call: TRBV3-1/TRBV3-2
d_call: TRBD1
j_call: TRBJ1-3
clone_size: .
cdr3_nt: TGTGCCTCCCATACAGGGGCTGGAAACACCATATATTTT
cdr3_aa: CASHTGAGNTIYF

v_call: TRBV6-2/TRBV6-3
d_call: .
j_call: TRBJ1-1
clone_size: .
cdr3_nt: TGTGCCAGCAGCTCCGGGGGGGCTAAGAACACTGAAGCTTTCTTT
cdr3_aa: CASSSGGAKNTEAFF

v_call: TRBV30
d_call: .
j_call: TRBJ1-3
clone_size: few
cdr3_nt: TGTGCCTGGAGGGACGGAGGGTCTGGAAACACCATATATTTT
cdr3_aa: CAWRDGGSGNTIYF

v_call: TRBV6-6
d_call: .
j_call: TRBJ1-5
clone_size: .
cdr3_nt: TGTGCCAGCAGTGGAGGACGGGGGATCTCTGACCGGCCCCAGCATTTT
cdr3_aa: CASSGGRGISDRPQHF

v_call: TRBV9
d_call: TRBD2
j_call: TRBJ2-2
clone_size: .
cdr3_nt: TGTGCCAGCAGCTCCTCTCGGGGGGGCCCGACCAAACTTGGAACCGGGGAGCTGTTTTTT
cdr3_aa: CASSSSRGGPTKLGTGELFF

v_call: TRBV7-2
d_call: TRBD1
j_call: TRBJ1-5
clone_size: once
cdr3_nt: TGTGCCAGCAGCCTAGACAGGGGTGGACAGCCCCAGCATTTT
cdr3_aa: CASSLDRGGQPQHF

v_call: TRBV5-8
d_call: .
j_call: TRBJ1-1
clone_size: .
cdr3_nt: TGTGCCAGCAGCCCATCGACAGCCATGAACACTGAAGCTTTCTTT
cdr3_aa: CASSPSTAMNTEAFF

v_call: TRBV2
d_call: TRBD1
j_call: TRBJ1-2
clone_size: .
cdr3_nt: TGTGCCAGCAGTGAGCAGGGACAGGGTGGTTCGTTCTATGGCTACACCTTC
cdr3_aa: CASSEQGQGGSFYGYTF

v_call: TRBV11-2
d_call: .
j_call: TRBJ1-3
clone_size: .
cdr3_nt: TGTGCCAGCAGCCCGAGGGACACCATATATTTT
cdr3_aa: CASSPRDTIYF

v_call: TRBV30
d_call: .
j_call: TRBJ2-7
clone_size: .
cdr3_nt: TGTGCCTGGGGCATCGGGGGCTCCTACGAGCAGTACTTC
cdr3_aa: CAWGIGGSYEQYF

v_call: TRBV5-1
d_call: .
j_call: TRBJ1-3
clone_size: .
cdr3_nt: TGCGCCAGCAGCAGAGACAACTCTGGAAACACCATATATTTT
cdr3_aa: CASSRDNSGNTIYF

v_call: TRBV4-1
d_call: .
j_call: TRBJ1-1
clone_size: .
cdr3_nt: TGCGCCAGCAGCCCAGGGGAACGCACTGAAGCTTTCTTT
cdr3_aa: CASSPGERTEAFF

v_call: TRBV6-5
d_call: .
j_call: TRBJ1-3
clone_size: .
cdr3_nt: TGTGCCAGCAGTTACGATTCCTATGCCGGAAACACCATATATTTT
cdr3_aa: CASSYDSYAGNTIYF

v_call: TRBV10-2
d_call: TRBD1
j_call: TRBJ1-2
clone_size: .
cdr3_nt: TGCGCCAGCAGTGGCTACGTTACAGGGGGACCCTCTAACTATGGCTACACCTTC
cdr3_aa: CASSGYVTGGPSNYGYTF

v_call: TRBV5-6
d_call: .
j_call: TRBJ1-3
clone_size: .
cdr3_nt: TGTGCCAGCAGCCCCAGTGGGCCTGGAAACACCATATATTTT
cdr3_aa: CASSPSGPGNTIYF

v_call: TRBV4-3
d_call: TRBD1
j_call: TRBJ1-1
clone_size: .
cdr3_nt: TGCGCCAGCAGCCAGGTGACAGGGGTTGACACTGAAGCTTTCTTT
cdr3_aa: CASSQVTGVDTEAFF

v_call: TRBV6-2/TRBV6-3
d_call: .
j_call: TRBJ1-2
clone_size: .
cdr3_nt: TGTGCCAGCAGCCGGAGGGATACGAACTATGGCTACACCTTC
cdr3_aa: CASSRRDTNYGYTF

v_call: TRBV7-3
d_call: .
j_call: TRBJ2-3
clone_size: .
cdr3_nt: TGTGCCAGCAGCTTAATTGGGGCGACAGATACGCAGTATTTT
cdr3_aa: CASSLIGATDTQYF

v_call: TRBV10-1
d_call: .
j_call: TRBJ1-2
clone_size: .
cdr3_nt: TGCGCCAGCAGTGAGGTTGCCAGGGGTTCCTATGGCTACACCTTC
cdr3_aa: CASSEVARGSYGYTF

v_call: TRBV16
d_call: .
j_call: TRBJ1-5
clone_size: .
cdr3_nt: TGTGCCAGCAGCCCCTCGGCACGGGGCAATCAGCCCCAGCATTTT
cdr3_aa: CASSPSARGNQPQHF